The sample holds a few counts of the clone carrying this T cell receptor beta chain. As yet, its antigen is unknown. This sample was included in a study of OX40 agonist ivuxolimab in advanced cancers. Findings and caveats of the study: By week 6 at 0.1 to 3.0 mg/kg, blood CD4+ and CD8+ T cells had expanded clonally. More expanded clones were seen, on average, in CD8+ T cells than in CD4+.

The CDR3 spans 16 residues. Germline CDR1 is MDHEN and CDR2 is SYDVKM. V was pared by 6 bases and J by 2 bases, with 17 bases between. If patients had autoimmune disease history or systemic immunosuppression, they were excluded. On cycle 4 day 1 and cycle 7 day 1, as well as at baseline, blood was sampled. This table comes from immunoSEQ multiplex PCR, and its TCRdb copy is limited to in-frame clones, with some not included. Of 99,000 or so clones in the sample, around 92% were seen once. V usage is TRBV28 and J usage is TRBJ1-5; D remains ambiguous. The source material was CD4+ or CD8+ T cells sorted from blood, sampled in a trial of the OX40 agonist ivuxolimab. The clonotype was recovered from an adult with an advanced solid tumor such as melanoma, head and neck, liver or kidney cancer. The CDR3 sequence: CASSLTLGKGNQPQHF. The CDR3 coding sequence is TGTGCCAGCAGCCTAACTCTCGGAAAGGGCAATCAGCCCCAGCATTTT.